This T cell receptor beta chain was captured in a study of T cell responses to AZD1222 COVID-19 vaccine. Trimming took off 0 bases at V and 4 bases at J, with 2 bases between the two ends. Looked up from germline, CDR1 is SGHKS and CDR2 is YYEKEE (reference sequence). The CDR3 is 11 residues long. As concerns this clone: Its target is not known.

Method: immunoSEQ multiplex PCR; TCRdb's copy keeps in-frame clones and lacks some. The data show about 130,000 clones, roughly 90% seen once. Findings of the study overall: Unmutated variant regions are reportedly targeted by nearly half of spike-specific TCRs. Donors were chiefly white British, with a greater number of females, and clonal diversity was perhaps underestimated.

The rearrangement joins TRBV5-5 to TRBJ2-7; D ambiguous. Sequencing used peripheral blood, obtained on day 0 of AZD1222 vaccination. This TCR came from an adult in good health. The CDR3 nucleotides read TGTGCCAGCAGCTTGGAGTACGAGCAGTACTTC. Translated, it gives CASSLEYEQYF.